The 27 T cell receptor beta chains listed next were all sequenced from one sample in a study of T cell changes during pregnancy in multiple sclerosis. Assay: immunoSEQ multiplex PCR; the TCRdb copy retains only in-frame clones and omits some. The data show around 96,000 clones, with 80% to 95% seen just once and approximately 4.7% held by the top ten. The sequences come from peripheral blood, collected in the first trimester of pregnancy. Receptors were obtained from a female donor with multiple sclerosis, enrolled in a pregnancy study.

The rearrangement uses TRBV14 and TRBJ1-2, with D perhaps TRBD1 (6 bases). The V gene lost 4 bases and the J gene lost 4 bases, with 22 bases spanning the gap. CDR1 SGHDN and CDR2 FVKESK come from the germline V gene. The CDR3 covers 17 residues. This CDR3 reads CASSPTDRTALGYGYTF. The CDR3 nucleotides are TGTGCCAGCAGCCCCACCGACCGGACAGCACTCGGCTATGGCTACACCTTC. Combining the CDR3 with reference TRBV14 and TRBJ1-2 gives the whole variable domain EAGVTQFPSHSVIEKGQTVTLRCDPISGHDNLYWYRRVMGKEIKFLLHFVKESKQDESGMPNNRFLAERTGGTYSTLKVQPAELEDSGVYFCASSPTDRTALGYGYTFGSGTRLTVV.

The chain employs TRBV18 and TRBJ1-1, with no clear D. Trimming took off 1 base at V and 5 bases at J, with 8 bases between the two ends. Germline assignment: CDR1 KGHSH and CDR2 LQKENI. CDR3 size: 13 residues. The CDR3 sequence is CASSPLTGTEAFF. CDR3 sequence (DNA): TGTGCCAGCTCACCACTTACGGGAACTGAAGCTTTCTTT.

The rearrangement joins TRBV15 to TRBJ2-4; 9 nucleotides line up with TRBD2. CDR3 length equals 15 residues. CDR1 is LNHNV, CDR2 YYDKDF, per germline (reference sequence). The junction had 4 bases not matched to a gene; V was cut back by 0 bases and J by 7 bases. The CDR3 DNA reads as TGTGCCACCAGCAGAGATTTGCTAGCGGGGAACATTCAGTACTTC. Its translation is CATSRDLLAGNIQYF.

V and J are TRBV18 and TRBJ1-4; a weak D match, TRBD1 (5 bases). CDR3 size: 13 residues. Germline CDR1 and CDR2: KGHSH and LQKENI. With 3 bases removed from V and 8 bases from J, the gap between germline ends came to 10 bases. The CDR3 region is CASSPGRREKLFF. The CDR3 DNA is TGTGCCAGCTCACCGGGGCGACGGGAAAAACTGTTTTTT.

The genes are TRBV25-1 and TRBJ1-6; D unresolved. Germline V CDR1 and CDR2: MGHDK, SYGVNS. The CDR3 runs 14 residues. V gave up 6 bases and J gave up 1 base, with 7 bases separating them. In DNA, the CDR3 is TGTGCCAGCAGCGCGGGTTCCTATAATTCACCCCTCCACTTT. Translating it yields CASSAGSYNSPLHF.

Of note for this clone: This same CDR3 is encoded by further DNA sequences in the sample. The chain employs TRBV9 and TRBJ2-2; no firm D call. Deletions cut 0 bases from V and 4 bases from J, with 4 bases between. CDR1 and CDR2 (germline): SGDLS, YYNGEE. The CDR3 is made up of 13 amino acids. DNA for the CDR3: TGTGCCAGCAGCGTAGGAGGCACCGGGGAGCTGTTTTTT. It specifies CASSVGGTGELFF.

The rearrangement joins TRBV19 to TRBJ2-1; possible D gene TRBD1, 5 bases. The CDR3 sequence is 14 residues long. Trimming stripped 5 bases from V and 8 bases from J, with 16 bases between. The germline CDR1 and CDR2 sequences are LNHDA and SQIVND (reference sequence). CDR3 sequence: CASSARQRIDEQFF. Here the CDR3 DNA reads TGTGCCAGTAGTGCACGACAGCGCATCGATGAGCAGTTCTTC.

This clone appeared a single time. The CDR3 is CASSLSGGAGATNEKLFF. CDR3 DNA sequence: TGTGCCAGCAGTTTATCGGGGGGAGCGGGAGCAACTAATGAAAAACTGTTTTTT. The V call is TRBV27, the J call TRBJ1-4, with D maybe TRBD1 (5 bases). V shed 0 bases and J shed 0 bases, with 14 bases lying between them. Germline V CDR1 and CDR2: MNHEY, SMNVEV (reference sequence). CDR3 length equals 18 residues.

The chain couples TRBV4-1 to TRBJ2-1, with 7 bases fitting TRBD1. CDR1 is MGHRA, CDR2 YSYEKL, per germline. This CDR3 has 16 amino acids. With 1 base clipped from V and 6 bases from J, the junction kept 9 bases outside the gene matches. CDR3 amino acids: CASSQVDRVITNEQFF. The CDR3, as DNA: TGCGCCAGCAGCCAAGTCGACAGGGTTATTACCAATGAGCAGTTCTTC.

The rearrangement links TRBV13 to TRBJ1-3; 9 nucleotides line up with TRBD1. Germline CDR1 PRHDT, CDR2 FYEKMQ (reference sequence). CDR3 length equals 16 residues. The V gene end was trimmed by 5 bases and the J gene end by 2 bases; junction bases not matched to a gene: 7. The CDR3 is CASSNPTGGPGNTIYF. The CDR3 region has the DNA TGTGCCAGCAGCAATCCCACAGGGGGCCCTGGAAACACCATATATTTT.

The chain carries TRBV5-6 and TRBJ2-7, with 8 bases lining up with TRBD1. The germline V gene encodes CDR1 SGHDT and CDR2 YYEEEE. V was clipped by 4 bases and J by 7 bases; unmatched bases: 4. The CDR3 sequence is 12 residues long. CDR3 bases: TGTGCCAGCAGCCAGGGGGCGGGGGAGCAGTACTTC. Translated: CASSQGAGEQYF.

This clone was counted a few times. The gene calls are TRBV11-2 and TRBJ1-1; D is unclear. The V and J ends lost 5 bases and 0 bases respectively, with 7 bases between them. CDR3 length: 13 residues. CDR1 is SGHAT, CDR2 FQNNGV, per germline. CDR3: CASSVQVNTEAFF. The CDR3, as DNA: TGTGCCAGCAGCGTACAAGTGAACACTGAAGCTTTCTTT.

The CDR3 nucleotides are TGTGCCAGCAGTTCAGGGCTCGGGTCACCCCTCCACTTT. Its protein is CASSSGLGSPLHF. The chain links TRBV2 to TRBJ1-6, with D tentatively TRBD1 (5 bases). Germline V CDR1 and CDR2: SNHLY, FYNNEI. The V gene lost 5 bases and the J gene lost 10 bases, with 12 bases spanning the gap. The CDR3 has 13 amino acids.

This chain uses TRBV18 with TRBJ1-5, with 9 positions matching TRBD1. In germline, CDR1 is KGHSH, CDR2 LQKENI. J lost 3 bases, V lost 3 bases, and 3 bases had no gene match. The CDR3 consists of 15 residues. The CDR3 sequence is CASSPGQGNNQPQHF. The DNA of the CDR3 is TGTGCCAGCTCACCGGGACAGGGAAACAATCAGCCCCAGCATTTT. Looking up the rest from reference TRBV18 and TRBJ1-5 gives the full variable domain: NAGVMQNPRHLVRRRGQEARLRCSPMKGHSHVYWYRQLPEEGLKFMVYLQKENIIDESGMPKERFSAEFPKEGPSILRIQQVVRGDSAAYFCASSPGQGNNQPQHFGDGTRLSIL.

The chain has TRBV7-9 and TRBJ1-4; D perhaps matches TRBD1 (6 bases). V lost 0 bases and J lost 7, with 12 bases in between. The CDR3 runs to 15 residues. Germline-derived CDR1 and CDR2 are SEHNR and FQNEAQ (reference sequence). DNA of the CDR3: TGTGCCAGCAGCTTAGCAGGGGGTCAGGCTGAAAAACTGTTTTTT. Its translation is CASSLAGGQAEKLFF.

The chain combines TRBV4-1 with TRBJ2-2; TRBD1 might be the D (5 bases). The CDR3 has 16 amino acids. Germline lookup yields CDR1 MGHRA and CDR2 YSYEKL. V gave up 1 base and J gave up 3 bases, with 12 bases separating them. CDR3 nucleotides: TGCGCCAGCAGCCAAGGGGGCTTATCATACACCGGGGAGCTGTTTTTT. Amino acid sequence: CASSQGGLSYTGELFF.

This rearrangement joins TRBV14 to TRBJ1-3, with D unresolved. CDR3 length equals 16 residues. V lost 0 bases to trimming and J lost 0 bases, with 9 bases between them. Germline V gene lookup returns CDR1 SGHDN and CDR2 FVKESK. CDR3 sequence (DNA): TGTGCCAGCAGCCAAGAGTCTGGGAGCTCTGGAAACACCATATATTTT. Its protein product is CASSQESGSSGNTIYF.

This clone was observed once. The V gene is TRBV2, the J gene TRBJ2-1; the match to TRBD2 covers 7 bases. The V gene end was trimmed by 5 bases and the J gene end by 12 bases; junction bases not matched to a gene: 7. Germline V gene sequence: CDR1 SNHLY, CDR2 FYNNEI. The CDR3 runs 12 residues. CDR3 DNA: TGTGCCAGCAGTATACTAGCGCGGGGGCAGTTCTTC. Amino acid sequence: CASSILARGQFF.

The V and J genes are TRBV19 and TRBJ2-7; the D gene is possibly TRBD1 (6 bases). Deletions cut 3 bases from V and 4 bases from J, with 10 bases between. Germline assignment: CDR1 LNHDA and CDR2 SQIVND (reference sequence). The CDR3 is 13 amino acids. DNA of the CDR3: TGTGCCAGTAGTATCTTAGGGGGATACGAGCAGTACTTC. It codes for CASSILGGYEQYF.

This chain uses TRBV30 with TRBJ1-2; no firm D call. The CDR3 runs 12 residues. Trimming cost V 1 base and J 8 bases, with 11 bases left between them. Germline V gene sequence: CDR1 GTSNPN, CDR2 SVGIG (reference sequence). CDR3 sequence: CAWSGLVSGYTF. CDR3 in DNA: TGTGCCTGGAGTGGCCTTGTGAGCGGCTACACCTTC.

This rearrangement joins TRBV19 to TRBJ1-1; 11 bases line up with TRBD1. The CDR3 spans 13 residues. J was trimmed by 6 bases and V by 6 bases; bases with no gene match: 3. CDR1 and CDR2 from the germline V gene are LNHDA and SQIVND (reference sequence). This CDR3 reads CASRGQGVSEAFF. CDR3 sequence (DNA): TGTGCCAGTAGGGGACAGGGGGTTTCTGAAGCTTTCTTT.

The V call is TRBV5-1, the J call TRBJ2-1; perhaps TRBD2 as D (6 bases). Per germline, CDR1 SGHRS and CDR2 YFSETQ. The CDR3 has 17 amino acids. Between the trimmed V and J ends, which lost 0 bases and 0 bases, there was a span of 13 bases. The CDR3 nucleotides are TGCGCCAGCAGCTTGGACGGGACTGGGAGCTCCTACAATGAGCAGTTCTTC. Translating it yields CASSLDGTGSSYNEQFF.

The chain recombines TRBV2 with TRBJ1-2; 8 bases agree with TRBD1. This CDR3 has 14 residues. The germline V gene encodes CDR1 SNHLY and CDR2 FYNNEI. The V and J ends lost 4 bases and 5 bases, in that order; junction bases with no gene match: 6. CDR3 nucleotides: TGTGCCAGCAGTGTACGGGACAGGTCATATGGCTACACCTTC. It yields the protein CASSVRDRSYGYTF.

The chain combines TRBV30 with TRBJ1-5; TRBD1 is a possible D gene (5 bases). Looked up from germline, CDR1 is GTSNPN and CDR2 is SVGIG (reference sequence). The CDR3 covers 13 residues. V shed 2 bases and J shed 6 bases, with 11 bases lying between them. CDR3 loop: CAWSRGVGQPQHF. CDR3 nucleotides: TGTGCCTGGAGTCGGGGGGTAGGTCAGCCCCAGCATTTT.

This chain connects TRBV7-8 to TRBJ2-5; tentatively, D is TRBD2 (5 bases). Trimming removed 3 bases from V and 4 bases from J, with 15 bases in between. The length of the CDR3 is 15 residues. Germline V lookup: CDR1 SGHVS, CDR2 FQNEAQ. CDR3 residues: CASSFLRGFGETQYF. The CDR3 DNA sequence: TGTGCCAGCAGCTTTTTGAGAGGGTTTGGAGAGACCCAGTACTTC.

The chain employs TRBV2 and TRBJ2-3; weak D call: TRBD2 (5 bases). Germline assignment: CDR1 SNHLY and CDR2 FYNNEI. The CDR3 is made up of 14 amino acids. V was cut by 6 bases and J by 2 bases, with 12 bases left in between. As DNA, the CDR3 is TGTGCCAGCAGGGAAAGAGGGTACACAGATACGCAGTATTTT. The encoded protein is CASRERGYTDTQYF.

V gene TRBV6-4 combines with J gene TRBJ1-2, with 8 bases lining up with TRBD1. V lost 2 bases and J lost 4; bases outside the gene matches: 6. Looked up from germline, CDR1 is MRHNA and CDR2 is SNTAGT. The CDR3 spans 15 residues. CDR3: CASSDTGQALYGYTF. CDR3 DNA sequence: TGTGCCAGCAGTGACACGGGACAGGCCCTCTATGGCTACACCTTC.